The 24 T cell receptor beta chains presented below share a single source sample, sequenced in a study of long-term antiretroviral therapy in people with HIV. With survey level as its setting, the immunoSEQ assay was v3.0. Measured with immunoSEQ multiplex PCR; TCRdb has only the in-frame clones, and not every one. The sample has 10,000 to 15,000 clones; around 77% are singletons. The material was unsorted PBMCs, obtained 1.3 years after starting antiretroviral therapy. All receptors come from a woman aged 18 to 35 with HIV.

This clone was seen only a few times. CDR3 DNA sequence: TGTGCCAGCAGCTTAGATTGGGCAGCCTACGAGCAGTACTTC. Translation: CASSLDWAAYEQYF. The V call is TRBV7-9, the J call TRBJ2-7, with unresolved D. Trimming cost V 1 base and J 2 bases, with 9 bases left between them. Germline V CDR1 and CDR2: SEHNR, FQNEAQ (reference sequence). CDR3 length: 14 residues.

This chain links TRBV4-3 with TRBJ1-2, with a possible D match to TRBD1 (6 bases). The V gene's germline CDR1 is LGHNA and CDR2 YSLEER. The CDR3 loop spans 16 amino acids. The V and J ends lost 0 bases and 4 bases respectively, with 15 bases between them. Here the CDR3 DNA reads TGCGCCAGCAGCCAAGATCCTGTCGGACAGATCTATGGCTACACCTTC. Its translation: CASSQDPVGQIYGYTF.

This clone has a handful of counts. The rearrangement uses TRBV13 and TRBJ1-1; possibly TRBD1 for D (6 bases). The V end was cut by 6 bases, the J end by 0 bases, with 17 bases between. The CDR3 totals 16 residues. CDR1 and CDR2 from the germline V gene are PRHDT and FYEKMQ (reference sequence). Here the CDR3 reads CASRPRDTGLNTEAFF. DNA of the CDR3: TGTGCCAGCAGGCCCCGGGACACCGGATTGAACACTGAAGCTTTCTTT. Drawing the rest from reference TRBV13 and TRBJ1-1, the complete variable domain is AAGVIQSPRHLIKEKRETATLKCYPIPRHDTVYWYQQGPGQDPQFLISFYEKMQSDKGSIPDRFSAQQFSDYHSELNMSSLELGDSALYFCASRPRDTGLNTEAFFGQGTRLTVV.

The J gene is TRBJ2-1, the V gene TRBV27; TRBD2 matches 10 bases. The CDR3 contains 16 residues. The trim removed 4 bases at V and 5 bases at J, leaving 8 bases unmatched. Germline CDR1 is MNHEY and CDR2 is SMNVEV (reference sequence). This CDR3 reads CASSSGTSAYHNEQFF. Here the CDR3 DNA reads TGTGCCAGCAGTTCGGGGACTAGCGCGTATCACAATGAGCAGTTCTTC.

This chain joins TRBV9 and TRBJ2-2; 9 nucleotides match TRBD2. Trimming took 2 bases from V and 6 from J; bases not matched to a gene: 5. The CDR3 covers 15 residues. Germline loops: CDR1 SGDLS, CDR2 YYNGEE. The CDR3 loop is CASSVSGTSPGELFF. The CDR3 nucleotides read TGTGCCAGCAGCGTCTCCGGGACTAGCCCCGGGGAGCTGTTTTTT.

The chain joins TRBV7-2 to TRBJ1-4; TRBD1 might be the D (5 bases). The germline V gene encodes CDR1 SGHTA and CDR2 FQGNSA. V lost 1 base to trimming and J lost 5 bases, with 11 bases between them. The length of the CDR3 is 15 residues. The CDR3 DNA follows: TGTGCCAGCAGCTTAGTGGACAACTGGAATGAAAAACTGTTTTTT. Translation gives CASSLVDNWNEKLFF.

Only a few counts were recorded for this clone. The J gene is TRBJ1-1, the V gene TRBV7-9; TRBD1 matches 7 bases. The CDR3 runs to 13 residues. V lost 5 bases and J lost 6; bases outside the gene matches: 6. Germline CDR1 is SEHNR and CDR2 is FQNEAQ (reference sequence). CDR3 bases: TGTGCCAGCAGCCCCGACAGGGAACCTGAAGCTTTCTTT. Protein product: CASSPDREPEAFF.

The genes are TRBV7-6 and TRBJ1-3, with D tentatively TRBD1 (5 bases). Trimming shortened V by 0 bases and J by 0 bases, and 15 bases separated the two germline ends. CDR1 is SGHVS, CDR2 FNYEAQ, per germline. This CDR3 has 18 residues. CDR3 in DNA: TGTGCCAGCAGCTTAGCTGGCTTGAAGGGACGCTCTGGAAACACCATATATTTT. Translated, it gives CASSLAGLKGRSGNTIYF.

This chain connects TRBV18 to TRBJ2-5; 8 nucleotides match TRBD2. The J segment lost 1 base and the V segment lost 3 bases, leaving 7 bases of the junction unmatched. The CDR3 sequence is 16 residues long. Germline CDR1 is KGHSH and CDR2 is LQKENI. The CDR3 protein is CASSPRAGGVQETQYF. CDR3 DNA: TGTGCCAGCTCACCGCGGGCGGGGGGCGTCCAAGAGACCCAGTACTTC.

V usage is TRBV13 and J usage is TRBJ1-1, with no clear D. V dropped 2 bases and J dropped 1 base, with 5 bases sitting between them. The CDR3 has 13 residues. The V gene's germline CDR1 is PRHDT and CDR2 FYEKMQ (reference sequence). CDR3 sequence (DNA): TGTGCCAGCAGCTTACCCGGGAACACTGAAGCTTTCTTT. Its translation is CASSLPGNTEAFF. The full variable domain, its missing parts supplied by reference TRBV13 and TRBJ1-1, is AAGVIQSPRHLIKEKRETATLKCYPIPRHDTVYWYQQGPGQDPQFLISFYEKMQSDKGSIPDRFSAQQFSDYHSELNMSSLELGDSALYFCASSLPGNTEAFFGQGTRLTVV.

This chain connects TRBV9 to TRBJ1-1; TRBD1 might be the D (5 bases). The CDR3 spans 15 residues. Germline CDR1 and CDR2: SGDLS and YYNGEE. Trimming shortened V by 4 bases and J by 4 bases, and 17 bases separated the two germline ends. The DNA for the CDR3 is TGTGCCAGCAGCCCCAACCAGGGATTTGGCACTGAAGCTTTCTTT. Residues: CASSPNQGFGTEAFF.

The chain has TRBV28 and TRBJ2-5; 8 bases match TRBD2. The CDR3 is made up of 14 amino acids. The trim removed 8 bases at V and 5 bases at J, leaving 10 bases unmatched. Germline V gene lookup returns CDR1 MDHEN and CDR2 SYDVKM. Here the CDR3 reads CASGGTSGMETQYF. The CDR3 nucleotides are TGTGCCAGCGGCGGGACTAGTGGTATGGAGACCCAGTACTTC.

For the CDR3, the DNA is TGTGCCAGCAGTTCCACTCGGGACCCGAACACCGGGGAGCTGTTTTTT. It is translated as CASSSTRDPNTGELFF. V usage is TRBV27 and J usage is TRBJ2-2; D is possibly TRBD1 or TRBD2 (5 bases each). CDR1 and CDR2 (germline): MNHEY, SMNVEV (reference sequence). The CDR3 covers 16 residues. Trimming left V 4 bases short and J 0 bases short, with 12 bases between.

Only a few counts were recorded for this clone. This chain connects TRBV19 to TRBJ2-7; 10 bases are shared with TRBD2. Germline V lookup: CDR1 LNHDA, CDR2 SQIVND (reference sequence). The CDR3 is 15 amino acids. The junction had 8 bases not matched to a gene; V was cut back by 5 bases and J by 4 bases. The CDR3 loop reads CASSPLAGVHYEQYF. The CDR3 DNA reads TGTGCCAGTAGTCCCCTAGCGGGGGTTCATTACGAGCAGTACTTC. The full variable domain, its missing parts supplied by reference TRBV19 and TRBJ2-7, is DGGITQSPKYLFRKEGQNVTLSCEQNLNHDAMYWYRQDPGQGLRLIYYSQIVNDFQKGDIAEGYSVSREKKESFPLTVTSAQKNPTAFYLCASSPLAGVHYEQYFGPGTRLTVT.

The CDR3, as DNA: TGTGCCAGCCCAAACCGTGGCTACACCTTC. As protein: CASPNRGYTF. This chain connects TRBV2 to TRBJ1-2, with D hard to call. Germline lookup yields CDR1 SNHLY and CDR2 FYNNEI. The V gene lost 8 bases and the J gene lost 7 bases, with 8 bases spanning the gap. This CDR3 has 10 amino acids.

The chain is built from TRBV25-1 and TRBJ2-3; D perhaps matches TRBD2 (7 bases). From germline, CDR1 is MGHDK and CDR2 SYGVNS. The CDR3 covers 15 residues. Deletions cut 1 base from V and 11 bases from J, with 19 bases between. The CDR3 reads CASSESGAGVFEQYF. CDR3 bases: TGTGCCAGCAGTGAATCAGGGGCGGGGGTTTTTGAGCAGTATTTT.

The CDR3 DNA reads TGTGCCAGCAGTTACGGTCCGGTGAACACTGAAGCTTTCTTT. Amino acid sequence: CASSYGPVNTEAFF. V is TRBV6-6 and J is TRBJ1-1, with D uncertain. Deletions cut 2 bases from V and 0 bases from J, with 7 bases between. The CDR3 is 14 amino acids. From germline, CDR1 is MNHNY and CDR2 SVGAGI (reference sequence).

This clone is judged medium-sized. The V call is TRBV7-6, the J call TRBJ2-7, with D possibly being TRBD1 or TRBD2 (5 bases each). Trimming pared 4 bases from V and 7 bases from J, leaving 17 bases between. Per germline, CDR1 SGHVS and CDR2 FNYEAQ. The CDR3 is 14 residues long. The CDR3 nucleotides are TGTGCCAGCAGCTCGGACGGGACGACTCGGGAGCAGTACTTC. Translating gives CASSSDGTTREQYF.

CDR3 protein: CASSRDLGGLNTEAFF. The DNA of the CDR3 is TGTGCCAGCAGTAGAGATTTGGGGGGGCTGAACACTGAAGCTTTCTTT. The chain employs TRBV2 and TRBJ1-1, with a weak D call TRBD1 (6 bases). This CDR3 is 16 amino acids long. Germline CDR1 SNHLY, CDR2 FYNNEI. V lost 5 bases, J lost 0 bases, and 16 bases lay in between.

This sequence joins TRBV4-3 and TRBJ2-1; tentatively, D is TRBD2 (5 bases). Trimming left V 3 bases short and J 7 bases short, with 16 bases between. Germline V gives CDR1 LGHNA, CDR2 YSLEER. CDR3 length equals 15 residues. The CDR3 protein is CASSHLGVPGNEQFF. As DNA, the CDR3 is TGCGCCAGCAGCCACCTGGGAGTACCCGGGAATGAGCAGTTCTTC.

The J gene is TRBJ2-4, the V gene TRBV2; D possibly corresponds to TRBD2 (6 bases). Trimming shortened V by 0 bases and J by 7 bases, and 13 bases separated the two germline ends. The CDR3 totals 15 residues. Germline V CDR1 and CDR2: SNHLY, FYNNEI. Here the CDR3 reads CASSEAPTGGNIQYF. In DNA form, the CDR3 reads TGTGCCAGCAGTGAAGCGCCGACTGGAGGGAACATTCAGTACTTC.

V usage is TRBV7-9 and J usage is TRBJ2-5, with D possibly being TRBD2 (5 bases). The CDR3 loop spans 15 amino acids. Germline V lookup: CDR1 SEHNR, CDR2 FQNEAQ (reference sequence). The ends were cut back, 4 bases at V and 2 bases at J, with 14 bases in the middle. CDR3 in amino acids: CASSSSEAGQETQYF. CDR3 DNA: TGTGCCAGCAGCTCAAGCGAGGCGGGTCAAGAGACCCAGTACTTC.

The chain employs TRBV19 and TRBJ1-6; a weak D match, TRBD1 (5 bases). The germline gives CDR1 LNHDA, CDR2 SQIVND (reference sequence). The CDR3 has 13 residues. Between the trimmed V and J ends, which lost 6 bases and 7 bases, there was a span of 10 bases. CDR3 region: CASRWGGNSPLHF. CDR3 DNA sequence: TGTGCCAGTAGATGGGGGGGAAATTCACCCCTCCACTTT.

This rearrangement joins TRBV6-5 to TRBJ2-7; weak D call: TRBD1 (5 bases). In germline, CDR1 is MNHEY, CDR2 SVGAGI. This CDR3 is 13 amino acids long. Trimming removed 2 bases at V and 5 bases at J, with 10 bases between. The CDR3 spells CASSYAGSNEQYF. CDR3 sequence (DNA): TGTGCCAGCAGTTACGCAGGGTCCAACGAGCAGTACTTC.